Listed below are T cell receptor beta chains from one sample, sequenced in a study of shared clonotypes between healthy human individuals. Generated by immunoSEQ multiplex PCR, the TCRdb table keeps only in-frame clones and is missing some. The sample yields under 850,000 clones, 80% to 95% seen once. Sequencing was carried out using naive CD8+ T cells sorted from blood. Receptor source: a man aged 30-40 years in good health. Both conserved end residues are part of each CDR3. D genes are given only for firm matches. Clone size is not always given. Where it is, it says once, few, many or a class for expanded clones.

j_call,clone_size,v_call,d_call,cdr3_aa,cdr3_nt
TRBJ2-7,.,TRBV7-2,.,CASSLSDYEQYF,TGTGCCAGCAGCTTAAGTGATTACGAGCAGTACTTC
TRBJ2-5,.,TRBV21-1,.,CASSNCMMYRVRETQYF,TGTGCCAGCAGCAATTGCATGATGTACAGGGTCCGGGAGACCCAGTACTTC
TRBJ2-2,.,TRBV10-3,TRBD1,CAISEEGTGVTGELFF,TGTGCCATCAGTGAGGAAGGGACAGGGGTCACCGGGGAGCTGTTTTTT
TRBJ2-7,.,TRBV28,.,CASSSFDGASEAYEQYF,TGTGCCAGCAGTTCTTTCGACGGGGCTAGCGAGGCCTACGAGCAGTACTTC
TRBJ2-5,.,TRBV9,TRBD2,CASSLAGLAGVKETQYF,TGTGCCAGCAGCCTTGCTGGGCTAGCGGGAGTGAAAGAGACCCAGTACTTC
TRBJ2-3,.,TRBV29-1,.,CSAVGRGPDTQYF,TGCAGCGCCGTTGGGCGGGGGCCGGATACGCAGTATTTT
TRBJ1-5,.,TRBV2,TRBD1,CASSEGTGVTGGNQPQHF,TGTGCCAGCAGTGAAGGGACAGGGGTTACTGGTGGCAATCAGCCCCAGCATTTT
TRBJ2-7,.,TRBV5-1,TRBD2,CATGSGTENEQYF,TGCGCCACGGGGAGCGGGACCGAGAACGAGCAGTACTTC
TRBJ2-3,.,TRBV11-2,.,CASSFLSQRSGTDTQYF,TGTGCCAGCAGCTTTTTAAGTCAAAGGAGCGGCACAGATACGCAGTATTTT
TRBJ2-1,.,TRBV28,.,CASSQGGREQFF,TGTGCCAGCAGCCAGGGGGGGCGTGAGCAGTTCTTC
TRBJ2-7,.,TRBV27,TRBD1,CASSSGQGAREQYF,TGTGCCAGCAGTTCGGGACAGGGGGCGCGGGAGCAGTACTTC
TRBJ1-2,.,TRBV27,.,CASSGGWAGGYGYTF,TGTGCCAGCAGTGGGGGATGGGCCGGGGGCTATGGCTACACCTTC
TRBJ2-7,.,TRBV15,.,CATSRVDGRQDSHEQYF,TGTGCCACCAGCAGAGTTGACGGGAGACAGGACAGCCACGAGCAGTACTTC
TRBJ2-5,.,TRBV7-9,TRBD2,CASSLPPTREVQETQYF,TGTGCCAGCAGCTTACCACCTACACGGGAGGTTCAAGAGACCCAGTACTTC
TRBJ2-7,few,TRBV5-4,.,CASSEEDRPYEQYF,TGTGCCAGCAGCGAGGAAGACCGACCCTACGAGCAGTACTTC
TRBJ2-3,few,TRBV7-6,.,CASSLDPNTDTQYF,TGTGCCAGCAGCTTAGACCCTAACACAGATACGCAGTATTTT
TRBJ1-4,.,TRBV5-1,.,CASSLYSATNEKLFF,TGCGCCAGCAGCTTATACAGTGCAACTAATGAAAAACTGTTTTTT
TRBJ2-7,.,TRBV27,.,CASREKLGRGDEQYF,TGTGCCAGCAGGGAAAAACTGGGCAGGGGGGACGAGCAGTACTTC
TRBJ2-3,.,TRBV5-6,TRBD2,CASSLSTGGTDTQYF,TGTGCCAGCAGCTTGTCCACGGGAGGGACAGATACGCAGTATTTT
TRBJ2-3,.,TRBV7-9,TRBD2,CASSEDGGSTDTQYF,TGTGCCAGCAGCGAAGACGGCGGGAGTACAGATACGCAGTATTTT
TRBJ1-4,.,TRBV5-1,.,CASSFGTSNEKLFF,TGCGCCAGCAGCTTTGGGACGTCGAATGAAAAACTGTTTTTT
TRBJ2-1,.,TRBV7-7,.,CASSRGPQYNEQFF,TGTGCCAGCAGCCGAGGACCCCAATACAATGAGCAGTTCTTC
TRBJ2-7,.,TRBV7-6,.,CASSRTVSYEQYF,TGTGCCAGCAGCAGAACAGTATCCTACGAGCAGTACTTC
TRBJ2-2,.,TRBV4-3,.,CASSQEPLPREFPGELFF,TGCGCCAGCAGCCAAGAACCCCTGCCCCGGGAGTTCCCCGGGGAGCTGTTTTTT
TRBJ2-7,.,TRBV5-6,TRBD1,CASSLWGTGEAEQYF,TGTGCCAGCAGCTTGTGGGGGACAGGGGAGGCCGAGCAGTACTTC
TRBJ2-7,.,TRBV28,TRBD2,CASSLTSSGMSSYEQYF,TGTGCCAGCAGTTTAACGTCTAGCGGTATGAGCTCCTACGAGCAGTACTTC
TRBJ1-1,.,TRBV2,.,CASRVWSTEAFF,TGTGCCAGCAGAGTTTGGAGCACTGAAGCTTTCTTT
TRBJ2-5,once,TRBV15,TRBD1,CATSRALSRGITETQYF,TGTGCCACCAGCAGAGCCCTTTCCAGGGGGATTACGGAGACCCAGTACTTC
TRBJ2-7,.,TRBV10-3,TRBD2,CAISDDNSSGEQYF,TGTGCCATCAGTGATGATAATTCTAGCGGGGAGCAGTACTTC
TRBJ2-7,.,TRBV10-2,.,CASSLDPGRLGEQYF,TGCGCCAGCAGCCTCGACCCGGGGCGCCTGGGGGAGCAGTACTTC
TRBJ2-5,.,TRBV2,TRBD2,CATFWDPGLAGPQETQYF,TGTGCCACCTTCTGGGACCCGGGACTAGCGGGCCCCCAAGAGACCCAGTACTTC
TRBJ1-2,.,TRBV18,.,CASSPHREDGYTF,TGTGCCAGCTCACCGCACAGGGAGGACGGCTACACCTTC
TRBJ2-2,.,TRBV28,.,CASRSKEWEVTGELFF,TGTGCCAGCAGATCTAAGGAGTGGGAGGTGACCGGGGAGCTGTTTTTT
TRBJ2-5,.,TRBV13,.,CASSFWGREETQYF,TGTGCCAGCAGCTTCTGGGGCAGAGAAGAGACCCAGTACTTC
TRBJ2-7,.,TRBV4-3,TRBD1,CASSQDTGAGGIYEQYF,TGCGCCAGCAGCCAAGATACAGGGGCAGGGGGCATCTACGAGCAGTACTTC
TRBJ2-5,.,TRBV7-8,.,CASRRRGTGETQYF,TGTGCCAGCAGGCGGCGTGGGACCGGAGAGACCCAGTACTTC
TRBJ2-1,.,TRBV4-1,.,CASSQELGFYEQFF,TGCGCCAGCAGCCAAGAACTCGGGTTCTATGAGCAGTTCTTC
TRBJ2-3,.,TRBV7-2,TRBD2,CASSLWTSGSPDTQYF,TGTGCCAGCAGCTTGTGGACTAGCGGGAGCCCCGATACGCAGTATTTT
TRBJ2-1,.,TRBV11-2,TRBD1,CASRLGRQGLAYNEQFF,TGTGCCAGCAGATTAGGACGACAGGGATTGGCCTACAATGAGCAGTTCTTC
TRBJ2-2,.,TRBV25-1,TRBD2,CASSEVGGRAGDGELFF,TGTGCCAGCAGTGAAGTTGGCGGGAGGGCCGGGGACGGGGAGCTGTTTTTT
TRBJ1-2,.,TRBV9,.,CANSPGLSSGYTF,TGTGCCAACAGCCCCGGTTTGTCCTCTGGCTACACCTTC
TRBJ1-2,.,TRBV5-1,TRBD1,CASSLEGTGDGYTF,TGCGCCAGCAGCTTGGAGGGGACAGGGGATGGCTACACCTTC
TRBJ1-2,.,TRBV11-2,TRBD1,CASSESGDSYGYTF,TGTGCCAGCAGTGAAAGTGGGGACAGCTATGGCTACACCTTC
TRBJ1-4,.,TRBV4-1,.,CASSQGWQWAQGEKLFF,TGCGCCAGCAGCCAAGGATGGCAGTGGGCCCAGGGTGAAAAACTGTTTTTT
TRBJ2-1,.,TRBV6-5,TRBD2,CASSYPGTSGRNEQFF,TGTGCCAGCAGTTACCCAGGGACTAGCGGGCGGAATGAGCAGTTCTTC
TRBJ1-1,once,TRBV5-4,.,CASSEGTATLTEAFF,TGTGCCAGCAGCGAGGGGACGGCGACGCTTACTGAAGCTTTCTTT